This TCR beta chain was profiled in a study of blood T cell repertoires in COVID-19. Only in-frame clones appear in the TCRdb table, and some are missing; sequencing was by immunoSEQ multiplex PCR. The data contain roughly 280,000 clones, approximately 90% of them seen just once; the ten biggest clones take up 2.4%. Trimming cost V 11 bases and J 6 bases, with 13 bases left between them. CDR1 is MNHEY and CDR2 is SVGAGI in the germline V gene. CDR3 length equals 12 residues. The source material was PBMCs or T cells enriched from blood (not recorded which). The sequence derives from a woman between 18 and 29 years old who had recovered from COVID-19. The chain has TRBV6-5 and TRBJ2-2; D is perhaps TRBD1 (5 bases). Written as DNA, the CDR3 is TGTGCCGGACGCAGGGAAGCCGGGGAGCTGTTTTTT. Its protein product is CAGRREAGELFF.